The 21 T cell receptor beta chains presented below share a single source sample, sequenced in a study of shared clonotypes between healthy human individuals. This table comes from immunoSEQ multiplex PCR, and its TCRdb copy is limited to in-frame clones, with some not included. The sample holds over a million clones; roughly 97% are singletons and the top ten take roughly 1.2%. The specimen was naive CD4+ T cells sorted from blood. Subset: CD45RA+ positively selected. These receptors were taken from a young man in good health.

J is TRBJ1-4 and V is TRBV5-4; D is unclear. The V end lost 4 bases, the J end lost 7 bases, and 20 bases lay between the germline ends. Per germline, CDR1 SGHNT and CDR2 YYREEE (reference sequence). The CDR3 has 16 residues. CDR3 amino acids: CASSPTQAAGPEKLFF. The CDR3 bases are TGTGCCAGCAGCCCAACTCAGGCCGCAGGCCCTGAAAAACTGTTTTTT.

The chain recombines TRBV14 with TRBJ1-2; the match to TRBD1 covers 10 bases. Trimming cost V 0 bases and J 4 bases; bases outside gene matches: 11. In germline, CDR1 is SGHDN, CDR2 FVKESK. This CDR3 has 18 amino acids. CDR3 nucleotide sequence: TGTGCCAGCAGCCAAGATGACTCGGGGACAGGGGTAGCCTATGGCTACACCTTC. Amino acids: CASSQDDSGTGVAYGYTF.

CDR3 sequence: CASRGNYNEQFF. For the CDR3, the DNA is TGTGCCAGCAGGGGGAACTACAATGAGCAGTTCTTC. This chain links TRBV6-1 with TRBJ2-1; D remains ambiguous. This CDR3 has 12 residues. The V gene's germline CDR1 is MNHNS and CDR2 SASEGT. V was trimmed by 6 bases and J by 3 bases, leaving 6 bases between them.

V and J are TRBV19 and TRBJ2-2; D may be TRBD2 (6 bases). Germline CDR1 and CDR2: LNHDA and SQIVND (reference sequence). The CDR3 length is 14 residues. The V and J ends lost 5 bases and 5 bases respectively, with 12 bases between them. The CDR3 DNA reads TGTGCCAGTAGTGGAGGGATTGTGACCGGGGAGCTGTTTTTT. Protein sequence: CASSGGIVTGELFF.

The rearrangement links TRBV30 to TRBJ2-2; 12 bases match TRBD1. Germline-derived CDR1 and CDR2 are GTSNPN and SVGIG (reference sequence). Trimming cost V 7 bases and J 6 bases; bases outside gene matches: 15. The CDR3 runs 17 residues. The CDR3 loop is CASLTGTGGARAGELFF. In nucleotides, the CDR3 is TGTGCCTCCCTAACGGGGACAGGGGGCGCACGCGCCGGGGAGCTGTTTTTT.

The chain has TRBV5-1 and TRBJ1-5; 8 nucleotides agree with TRBD1. The germline V gene encodes CDR1 SGHRS and CDR2 YFSETQ. V shed 5 bases, J shed 8 bases, and the junction held 9 bases outside the gene matches. The CDR3 consists of 14 residues. In DNA, the CDR3 is TGCGCCAGCAGTCGAACAGGGGGTGTGGAGCCCCAGCATTTT. The encoded protein is CASSRTGGVEPQHF. Variable domain in full (rest from reference TRBV5-1 and TRBJ1-5): KAGVTQTPRYLIKTRGQQVTLSCSPISGHRSVSWYQQTPGQGLQFLFEYFSETQRNKGNFPGRFSGRQFSNSRSEMNVSTLELGDSALYLCASSRTGGVEPQHFGDGTRLSIL.

In the case of this clone: Sequence at one end of the junction differs from germline and may be a read error. This chain joins TRBV5-4 and TRBJ1-1; possibly TRBD1 for D (6 bases). This CDR3 comprises 12 residues. From germline, CDR1 is SGHNT and CDR2 YYREEE (reference sequence). The CDR3, as DNA: TGTGCCAGCAGAAAGGGGGGGAGTTCGGCTCTCTTT. This gives the protein CASRKGGSSALF.

The chain employs TRBV5-1 and TRBJ2-6; TRBD1 matches 7 bases. Germline V CDR1 and CDR2: SGHRS, YFSETQ. The junction had 9 bases not matched to a gene; V was cut back by 4 bases and J by 2 bases. The CDR3 runs 17 residues. The DNA for the CDR3 is TGCGCCAGCAGCCACCCAAGACAGGGTACTGGGGCCAACGTCCTGACTTTC. Protein sequence: CASSHPRQGTGANVLTF.

V gene TRBV10-3 combines with J gene TRBJ2-7; no firm D call. This CDR3 has 14 residues. CDR1 and CDR2 from the germline V gene are ENHRY and SYGVKD. Trimming removed 6 bases at V and 4 bases at J, with 16 bases between. Written as DNA, the CDR3 is TGTGCCATCAGGCAAGCACCCTTTAGTTACGAGCAGTACTTC. Translated: CAIRQAPFSYEQYF.

The V gene is TRBV28, the J gene TRBJ1-5; 7 nucleotides agree with TRBD1. CDR3 length: 14 amino acids. Germline CDR1 MDHEN, CDR2 SYDVKM. V shed 10 bases, J shed 4 bases, and the junction held 10 bases outside the gene matches. Here the CDR3 reads CATYRTQGNQPQHF. The CDR3 nucleotides read TGTGCCACCTACCGCACACAGGGGAATCAGCCCCAGCATTTT.

The rearrangement joins TRBV4-1 to TRBJ2-7; no reliable D call. Per the germline V gene, CDR1 is MGHRA and CDR2 is YSYEKL. The CDR3 contains 13 residues. The V end lost 4 bases, the J end lost 0 bases, and 7 bases lay between the germline ends. In nucleotides, the CDR3 is TGCGCCAGCAGCCTTCATGACTCCTACGAGCAGTACTTC. The encoded protein is CASSLHDSYEQYF.

The chain combines TRBV5-5 with TRBJ2-1, with 8 bases fitting TRBD2. V shed 0 bases and J 1 base; nucleotides not matched to a gene: 3. The germline CDR1 and CDR2 sequences are SGHKS and YYEKEE (reference sequence). The CDR3 loop spans 16 amino acids. CDR3 amino acids: CASSLDPSGSYNEQFF. The CDR3 DNA is TGTGCCAGCAGCTTGGACCCTAGCGGGTCCTACAATGAGCAGTTCTTC.

The rearrangement links TRBV7-9 to TRBJ2-1; the D gene is possibly TRBD2 (7 bases). The V end lost 1 base, the J end lost 2 bases, and 15 bases lay between the germline ends. CDR1 and CDR2 (germline): SEHNR, FQNEAQ (reference sequence). The CDR3 runs 17 residues. CDR3 nucleotides: TGTGCCAGCAGCTTAGAGGGGGGGCAGCCCCCCTACAATGAGCAGTTCTTC. The encoded protein is CASSLEGGQPPYNEQFF.

This clone was detected once. The V gene is TRBV28, the J gene TRBJ2-7; TRBD1 or TRBD2 may be the D gene (7 bases each). Trimming removed 7 bases at V and 7 bases at J, with 11 bases between. The length of the CDR3 is 11 residues. Germline-derived CDR1 and CDR2 are MDHEN and SYDVKM. The CDR3 loop is CASNRGGEQYF. CDR3 sequence (DNA): TGTGCCAGCAACAGGGGAGGGGAGCAGTACTTC.

The rearrangement uses TRBV2 and TRBJ2-3; no definite D call. Germline lookup yields CDR1 SNHLY and CDR2 FYNNEI. Trimming left V 4 bases short and J 0 bases short, with 11 bases between. CDR3 length: 15 amino acids. The CDR3 nucleotides read TGTGCCAGCAGTGGTGGAGAGGCTAGCACAGATACGCAGTATTTT. Amino acid sequence: CASSGGEASTDTQYF. The full variable domain, with the rest looked up from reference TRBV2 and TRBJ2-3, is EPEVTQTPSHQVTQMGQEVILRCVPISNHLYFYWYRQILGQKVEFLVSFYNNEISEKSEIFDDQFSVERPDGSNFTLKIRSTKLEDSAMYFCASSGGEASTDTQYFGPGTRLTVL.

V gene TRBV10-3 combines with J gene TRBJ1-4; unclear D gene. Germline CDR1 and CDR2: ENHRY and SYGVKD. The CDR3 sequence is 13 residues long. The V end lost 2 bases, the J end lost 1 base, and 2 bases lay between the germline ends. The CDR3 coding sequence is TGTGCCATCAGTGAGGGAACTAATGAAAAACTGTTTTTT. Protein sequence: CAISEGTNEKLFF.

The chain carries TRBV7-6 and TRBJ2-7, with 8 bases lining up with TRBD2. The length of the CDR3 is 14 residues. After removal of 5 bases from V and 0 bases from J, the junction contained 3 bases not matched to a gene. Germline loops: CDR1 SGHVS, CDR2 FNYEAQ. The CDR3 region has the DNA TGTGCCAGCAGCGTGACTAGCGACTCCTACGAGCAGTACTTC. Protein: CASSVTSDSYEQYF.

The sample holds a few counts of this clone. The rearrangement uses TRBV7-3 and TRBJ2-7; D gene unclear. Germline CDR1 is SGHTA and CDR2 is FQGTGA. The CDR3 loop spans 11 amino acids. The V end lost 5 bases, the J end lost 0 bases, and 2 bases lay between the germline ends. The CDR3 is CASSISYEQYF. The CDR3 DNA follows: TGTGCCAGCAGCATCTCCTACGAGCAGTACTTC. The variable domain in full, completed from reference TRBV7-3 and TRBJ2-7, reads GAGVSQTPSNKVTEKGKYVELRCDPISGHTALYWYRQSLGQGPEFLIYFQGTGAADDSGLPNDRFFAVRPEGSVSTLKIQRTERGDSAVYLCASSISYEQYFGPGTRLTVT.

The rearrangement uses TRBV9 and TRBJ2-5; D not certain. Trimming cost V 1 base and J 2 bases, with 9 bases left between them. This CDR3 comprises 14 residues. Germline CDR1 and CDR2: SGDLS and YYNGEE. For the CDR3, the DNA is TGTGCCAGCAGCGTATCGCCCAGACAAGAGACCCAGTACTTC. Amino acids: CASSVSPRQETQYF.

The chain couples TRBV9 to TRBJ2-1; D is uncertain. Germline CDR1 is SGDLS and CDR2 is YYNGEE. V shed 1 base and J shed 4 bases, with 9 bases lying between them. The CDR3 extends over 14 amino acids. In DNA form, the CDR3 reads TGTGCCAGCAGCGTATACCCCTCATACAATGAGCAGTTCTTC. It encodes CASSVYPSYNEQFF.

This chain joins TRBV6-5 and TRBJ2-4; 8 nucleotides line up with TRBD2. The CDR3 loop spans 14 amino acids. J lost 6 bases, V lost 6 bases, and 7 bases had no gene match. Germline CDR1 is MNHEY and CDR2 is SVGAGI. Here the CDR3 reads CASSPPGGVNIQYF. The CDR3 bases are TGTGCCAGCAGCCCCCCGGGGGGGGTAAACATTCAGTACTTC.